Listed here are 27 T cell receptor beta chains from one sample, sequenced in a study of tissue T cells after allogeneic stem cell transplantation. This research-autopsy study prospectively enrolled adult allogeneic hematopoietic cell transplant recipients with steroid-refractory graft-versus-host disease. Some clones are missing from TCRdb's copy, which holds only in-frame ones; the method was immunoSEQ multiplex PCR. This repertoire shows over 1,000 clones, approximately 65% found once; its top ten account for 15% to 19%. Specimen: stomach tissue, collected at autopsy. The receptors shown here come from a male patient at least 60 years old with steroid-refractory graft-versus-host disease after an allogeneic stem cell transplant. Some T cells may arise from the graft donor.

This clone qualifies as large. The CDR3 sequence: CASSSYPPADRAFF. CDR3 in DNA: TGCGCCAGCAGCTCCTATCCCCCCGCCGATCGGGCTTTCTTT. The V call is TRBV5-1, the J call TRBJ1-1, with D uncertain. Germline V gene data show CDR1 as SGHRS and CDR2 as YFSETQ. V was trimmed by 3 bases and J by 11 bases, leaving 20 bases between them. The CDR3 covers 14 residues.

This chain joins TRBV19 and TRBJ2-5, with D possibly being TRBD1 (5 bases). CDR1 is LNHDA and CDR2 is SQIVND in the germline V gene (reference sequence). The CDR3 sequence is 13 residues long. V lost 6 bases and J lost 1, with 9 bases in between. As DNA, the CDR3 is TGTGCCAGTAGCCAGGACATCCAAGAGACCCAGTACTTC. It translates to CASSQDIQETQYF.

V and J are TRBV18 and TRBJ1-1; D gene ambiguous. V was pared by 4 bases and J by 5 bases, with 11 bases between. The length of the CDR3 is 13 residues. Germline assignment: CDR1 KGHSH and CDR2 LQKENI. DNA for the CDR3: TGTGCCAGCTCACGAGAGGTGTCAACTGAAGCTTTCTTT. Amino acid sequence: CASSREVSTEAFF.

The chain has TRBV7-3 and TRBJ2-2; 9 bases align to TRBD2. There are 14 residues in the CDR3. V was clipped by 2 bases and J by 7 bases; unmatched bases: 2. CDR1 and CDR2 from the germline V gene are SGHTA and FQGTGA. CDR3 residues: CASSLGTSFGELFF. The CDR3, as DNA: TGTGCCAGCAGCTTAGGGACTAGCTTCGGGGAGCTGTTTTTT.

This clone showed up just once. The chain uses TRBV16 and TRBJ2-7, with 8 bases lining up with TRBD1. With V trimmed by 4 bases and J by 3 bases, 11 bases remained unmatched. In germline, CDR1 is KGHSY, CDR2 FQNENV. CDR3 size: 16 residues. In DNA form, the CDR3 reads TGTGCCAGCAGCCTTGGTGAGACAGGGGTTTTCTACGAGCAGTACTTC. It translates to CASSLGETGVFYEQYF.

The chain combines TRBV2 with TRBJ2-2; D may be TRBD2 (5 bases). The V gene lost 7 bases and the J gene lost 5 bases, with 14 bases spanning the gap. CDR1 SNHLY and CDR2 FYNNEI come from the germline V gene. The CDR3 contains 14 residues. The CDR3 here is CASMRVGTTGELFF. The CDR3 region has the DNA TGTGCCAGCATGAGGGTCGGAACAACCGGGGAGCTGTTTTTT.

This clone was seen a few times. The chain combines TRBV19 with TRBJ2-1, with D perhaps matching TRBD1 (7 bases). In germline, CDR1 is LNHDA, CDR2 SQIVND (reference sequence). Trimming left V 6 bases short and J 1 base short, with 22 bases between. The CDR3 runs 18 residues. Written as DNA, the CDR3 is TGTGCCAGTAGGGAGGGGGCAGGGGAGGAAGGATCCTACAATGAGCAGTTCTTC. This encodes CASREGAGEEGSYNEQFF. Drawing the rest from reference TRBV19 and TRBJ2-1, the complete variable domain is DGGITQSPKYLFRKEGQNVTLSCEQNLNHDAMYWYRQDPGQGLRLIYYSQIVNDFQKGDIAEGYSVSREKKESFPLTVTSAQKNPTAFYLCASREGAGEEGSYNEQFFGPGTRLTVL.

The chain joins TRBV5-1 to TRBJ2-1; D ambiguous. Trimming pared 0 bases from V and 2 bases from J, leaving 9 bases between. CDR1 and CDR2 (germline): SGHRS, YFSETQ. The CDR3 has 15 residues. CDR3 coding DNA: TGCGCCAGCAGCTTGGACGTATTTACCTACAATGAGCAGTTCTTC. Encoded protein: CASSLDVFTYNEQFF.

This sequence joins TRBV3-1 (or the pseudogene TRBV3-2) and TRBJ1-5; D is ambiguous. Germline CDR1 reads LGHDT; CDR2 reads YNNKEL (reference sequence). Trimming took 1 base from V and 1 from J, leaving 8 bases between them. There are 15 residues in the CDR3. CDR3 loop: CASSQGESSNQPQHF. The CDR3 DNA follows: TGTGCCAGCAGCCAAGGGGAGTCGAGCAATCAGCCCCAGCATTTT.

This chain uses TRBV18 with TRBJ1-2, with TRBD1 matching 7 bases. The CDR3 totals 14 residues. V lost 2 bases and J lost 0; bases outside the gene matches: 0. Germline V gene data show CDR1 as KGHSH and CDR2 as LQKENI. The CDR3, as DNA: TGTGCCAGCTCACCAGACAGGGCTAACTATGGCTACACCTTC. Translation gives CASSPDRANYGYTF.

V is TRBV4-1 and J is TRBJ1-1, with 8 bases that match TRBD1. The V gene end was trimmed by 3 bases and the J gene end by 1 base; junction bases not matched to a gene: 10. Germline CDR1 and CDR2: MGHRA and YSYEKL. The CDR3 length is 17 residues. The CDR3 sequence: CASSQTGTGQRNTEAFF. The CDR3, as DNA: TGCGCCAGCAGCCAGACCGGGACAGGACAAAGGAACACTGAAGCTTTCTTT.

In its sample, this clone was seen a few times. The J gene is TRBJ2-7, the V gene TRBV12-3 or TRBV12-4, with D unresolved. The ends were cut back, 3 bases at V and 4 bases at J, with 7 bases in the middle. The CDR3 consists of 12 residues. The CDR3 spells CASSLRPYEQYF. The DNA for the CDR3 is TGTGCCAGCAGTTTGAGGCCTTACGAGCAGTACTTC.

This chain joins TRBV7-2 and TRBJ1-5, with D unclear. This CDR3 has 13 amino acids. Between the trimmed V and J ends, which lost 2 bases and 5 bases, there was a span of 7 bases. From germline, CDR1 is SGHTA and CDR2 FQGNSA. CDR3 nucleotides: TGTGCCAGCAGCTTAAGGGTTTATCAGCCCCAGCATTTT. Its translation: CASSLRVYQPQHF.

The chain recombines TRBV7-2 with TRBJ2-5; possibly TRBD2 for D (5 bases). In germline, CDR1 is SGHTA, CDR2 FQGNSA. V dropped 5 bases and J dropped 5 bases, with 24 bases sitting between them. This CDR3 is 17 amino acids long. The CDR3 DNA reads TGTGCCAGCAGCGCCCTCGCCCTAGCCCACTTTAGGGAGACCCAGTACTTC. Translating it yields CASSALALAHFRETQYF.

This clone showed up just a few times. This sequence joins TRBV3-1 (or the pseudogene TRBV3-2) and TRBJ2-7; maybe TRBD2 (5 bases). Germline V gene data show CDR1 as LGHDT and CDR2 as YNNKEL (reference sequence). Trimming stripped 2 bases from V and 6 bases from J, with 11 bases between. This CDR3 is built from 13 residues. This CDR3 is CASSQRSGIEQYF. As DNA, the CDR3 is TGTGCCAGCAGCCAACGCTCGGGGATCGAGCAGTACTTC.

The sample holds a few counts of this clone. J is TRBJ2-1 and V is TRBV3-1 (or the pseudogene TRBV3-2); 9 nucleotides align to TRBD1. Trimming removed 5 bases from V and 7 bases from J; junction bases left unmatched: 9. The CDR3 runs to 15 residues. The V gene's germline CDR1 is LGHDT and CDR2 YNNKEL (reference sequence). The CDR3 loop is CASSWRGQGINEQFF. In DNA, the CDR3 is TGTGCCAGCAGCTGGCGGGGACAGGGCATAAATGAGCAGTTCTTC.

This sequence joins TRBV2 and TRBJ2-5, with D hard to call. The CDR3 extends over 11 amino acids. CDR1 is SNHLY and CDR2 is FYNNEI in the germline V gene. V lost 3 bases, J lost 4 bases, and 3 bases lay in between. In DNA, the CDR3 is TGTGCCAGCAGTGAGGGAGAGACCCAGTACTTC. Translation: CASSEGETQYF.

The chain employs TRBV9 and TRBJ1-1; D is perhaps TRBD1 (5 bases). This CDR3 spans 15 amino acids. CDR1 and CDR2 (germline): SGDLS, YYNGEE. The V end lost 4 bases, the J end lost 1 base, and 14 bases lay between the germline ends. The CDR3 loop is CASSPRGSANTEAFF. DNA for the CDR3: TGTGCCAGCAGCCCGAGGGGCTCAGCGAACACTGAAGCTTTCTTT.

V is TRBV11-2 and J is TRBJ2-7; D might be TRBD1 or TRBD2, each matching 6 bases. Germline lookup yields CDR1 SGHAT and CDR2 FQNNGV. V was shortened by 6 bases and J by 0 bases, with 18 bases between the two germline ends. The length of the CDR3 is 16 residues. CDR3 coding DNA: TGTGCCAGCAGGGGGGGTCAGGGGCCGGGCTCCTACGAGCAGTACTTC. Residues: CASRGGQGPGSYEQYF.

The chain is built from TRBV7-2 and TRBJ2-1, with D possibly matching TRBD2 (5 bases). There are 14 residues in the CDR3. Trimming took 3 bases from V and 3 from J, leaving 9 bases between them. Germline V gene sequence: CDR1 SGHTA, CDR2 FQGNSA. CDR3 sequence reads: CASSLAGIYNEQFF. DNA for the CDR3: TGTGCCAGCAGCTTGGCCGGGATCTACAATGAGCAGTTCTTC.

This clone was seen a handful of times. The chain combines TRBV5-1 with TRBJ2-5, with D possibly being TRBD1 (6 bases). The CDR3 extends over 16 amino acids. Looked up from germline, CDR1 is SGHRS and CDR2 is YFSETQ. V was trimmed by 3 bases and J by 5 bases, leaving 20 bases between them. The CDR3 loop is CASSSHGQSGGETQYF. The CDR3, as DNA: TGCGCCAGCAGCTCCCACGGACAGTCCGGCGGGGAGACCCAGTACTTC. The whole variable domain, remainder taken from reference TRBV5-1 and TRBJ2-5, is KAGVTQTPRYLIKTRGQQVTLSCSPISGHRSVSWYQQTPGQGLQFLFEYFSETQRNKGNFPGRFSGRQFSNSRSEMNVSTLELGDSALYLCASSSHGQSGGETQYFGPGTRLLVL.

V is TRBV7-9 and J is TRBJ1-3, with D possibly TRBD1 on 6 matching bases. This CDR3 is 15 amino acids long. Germline values: CDR1 SEHNR, CDR2 FQNEAQ (reference sequence). The V end lost 5 bases, the J end lost 7 bases, and 18 bases lay between the germline ends. CDR3 in amino acids: CASSLQGQQGNTIYF. CDR3 in DNA: TGTGCCAGCAGCCTACAAGGACAGCAGGGGAACACCATATATTTT.

For the CDR3, the DNA is TGTGCCAGTAAGGGGAAGGGGCGCCCGACGGCCCCACAAGAGACCCAGTACTTC. Its protein is CASKGKGRPTAPQETQYF. The rearrangement links TRBV19 to TRBJ2-5; weak D call: TRBD1 (5 bases). The V and J ends lost 7 bases and 2 bases respectively, with 26 bases between them. CDR3 length: 18 residues. From germline, CDR1 is LNHDA and CDR2 SQIVND (reference sequence).

The rearrangement links TRBV12-3 or TRBV12-4 to TRBJ2-5, with 8 bases lining up with TRBD2. CDR3 length: 13 residues. V dropped 6 bases and J dropped 5; count of bases not matched to a gene: 5. CDR3 bases: TGTGCCAGCAGCCGACTAGCGCAGGAGACCCAGTACTTC. Encoded protein: CASSRLAQETQYF.

This clone was picked up a small number of times. This rearrangement joins TRBV7-2 to TRBJ1-1; perhaps TRBD1 as D (6 bases). Germline lookup yields CDR1 SGHTA and CDR2 FQGNSA. This CDR3 spans 15 amino acids. Trimming took 5 bases from V and 1 from J, leaving 14 bases between them. The CDR3 DNA reads TGTGCCAGCAGCAACGGGGGCAGGGAGAACACTGAAGCTTTCTTT. Protein product: CASSNGGRENTEAFF.

This clone was seen only a few times. The chain combines TRBV19 with TRBJ1-5, with TRBD1 as a possible D gene (6 bases). This CDR3 contains 16 residues. CDR1 is LNHDA and CDR2 is SQIVND in the germline V gene (reference sequence). V was pared by 4 bases and J by 1 base, with 14 bases between. The CDR3 DNA reads as TGTGCCAGTAGTACCACAGGGATTAGCAGCAATCAGCCCCAGCATTTT. Residues: CASSTTGISSNQPQHF. Full variable domain (missing parts from reference TRBV19 and TRBJ1-5): DGGITQSPKYLFRKEGQNVTLSCEQNLNHDAMYWYRQDPGQGLRLIYYSQIVNDFQKGDIAEGYSVSREKKESFPLTVTSAQKNPTAFYLCASSTTGISSNQPQHFGDGTRLSIL.

The CDR3 here is CSVEKGEAKNIQYF. Here the CDR3 DNA reads TGCAGCGTAGAAAAGGGGGAGGCCAAAAACATTCAGTACTTC. The chain is built from TRBV29-1 and TRBJ2-4; the D gene is possibly TRBD1 (6 bases). Germline V lookup: CDR1 SQVTM, CDR2 ANQGSEA. The CDR3 loop spans 14 amino acids. V was pared by 6 bases and J by 1 base, with 13 bases between.